Given below is one T cell receptor (beta chain) in context. Its antigen is undetermined. This sample stems from a study of cytomegalovirus exposure and HLA in healthy donors. Germline lookup yields CDR1 SGHTS and CDR2 YDEGEE. This CDR3 is 12 amino acids long. V dropped 2 bases and J dropped 4 bases, with 7 bases sitting between them. Whole-study findings and limits: Earlier analysis yielded a pattern in which most TCR beta V segments were productive about 90% or about 30% of the time.

13 Jbeta primers and 60 Vbeta primers were used for the PCR. Method: immunoSEQ multiplex PCR; TCRdb's copy keeps in-frame clones and lacks some. This table has under 65,000 clones, roughly 84% appearing once. The sequence derives from a woman younger than 30 in good health and CMV-seronegative. The sequencing sample was made of PBMCs. This chain uses TRBV5-8 with TRBJ2-7; D remains ambiguous. CDR3 sequence (DNA): TGTGCCAGCAGCTTAAAGAGGTACGAGCAGTACTTC. Amino acid sequence: CASSLKRYEQYF.